The 26 T cell receptor beta chains below were found in one sample sequenced in a study of T cell responses to AZD1222 COVID-19 vaccine. Some clones are missing from TCRdb's copy, which holds only in-frame ones; the method was immunoSEQ multiplex PCR. This sample has approximately 130,000 clones, with approximately 90% found just once. The sample consisted of peripheral blood, taken 28 days after the second AZD1222 dose. The receptors shown here come from an adult who received the AZD1222 COVID-19 vaccine.

This chain uses TRBV6-1 with TRBJ1-1, with 7 bases lining up with TRBD1. Trimming cost V 2 bases and J 4 bases; bases outside gene matches: 10. The CDR3 has 16 amino acids. Germline CDR1 is MNHNS and CDR2 is SASEGT. CDR3 sequence (DNA): TGTGCCAGCAGTGAATATAGGGGGCGGGTTGGCACTGAAGCTTTCTTT. This translates into CASSEYRGRVGTEAFF.

This chain connects TRBV30 to TRBJ1-1, with 8 nucleotides matching TRBD1. V lost 3 bases, J lost 1 base, and 7 bases stayed unmatched. This CDR3 is 15 amino acids long. CDR1 is GTSNPN and CDR2 is SVGIG in the germline V gene (reference sequence). This chain's CDR3 is CAWRRAGGTNTEAFF. In nucleotides, the CDR3 is TGTGCCTGGAGGAGAGCAGGGGGCACGAACACTGAAGCTTTCTTT.

The gene calls are TRBV12-5 and TRBJ2-7; TRBD2 matches 13 bases. Germline CDR1 reads LGHNT; CDR2 reads FRNRAP. After removal of 3 bases from V and 5 bases from J, the junction contained 7 bases not matched to a gene. This CDR3 is built from 16 residues. The CDR3 loop is CASGFSTSGGADEQYF. CDR3 nucleotide sequence: TGTGCTAGTGGTTTCTCAACTAGCGGGGGGGCCGACGAGCAGTACTTC.

The chain carries TRBV12-3 or TRBV12-4 and TRBJ1-1, with D uncertain. The CDR3 consists of 13 residues. V dropped 6 bases and J dropped 3 bases, with 11 bases sitting between them. CDR3: CASRTGGDTEAFF. CDR3 nucleotide sequence: TGTGCCAGCAGAACGGGTGGGGACACTGAAGCTTTCTTT.

This clone has a handful of counts. The chain recombines TRBV6-1 with TRBJ1-1; D is possibly TRBD1 (6 bases). Per the germline V gene, CDR1 is MNHNS and CDR2 is SASEGT. The CDR3 has 13 residues. V lost 3 bases to trimming and J lost 6 bases, with 11 bases between them. The CDR3 is CASSETGRAEAFF. The CDR3 coding sequence is TGTGCCAGCAGTGAGACAGGTAGGGCTGAAGCTTTCTTT.

J is TRBJ2-3 and V is TRBV4-1; maybe TRBD2 (6 bases). CDR1 MGHRA and CDR2 YSYEKL come from the germline V gene. The CDR3 has 17 amino acids. V was cut by 0 bases and J by 4 bases, with 17 bases left in between. The CDR3 DNA reads as TGCGCCAGCAGCCAAGATCGGCGGGGAGTCTTCGCAGATACGCAGTATTTT. This encodes CASSQDRRGVFADTQYF.

The J gene is TRBJ1-1, the V gene TRBV5-5, with D hard to call. Trimming took 0 bases from V and 8 from J, leaving 11 bases between them. CDR3 size: 13 residues. Germline CDR1 reads SGHKS; CDR2 reads YYEKEE (reference sequence). CDR3 in DNA: TGTGCCAGCAGCTTGGGTACGAGGACCGAAGCTTTCTTT. Translated, it gives CASSLGTRTEAFF. The variable domain in full, completed from reference TRBV5-5 and TRBJ1-1, reads DAGVTQSPTHLIKTRGQQVTLRCSPISGHKSVSWYQQVLGQGPQFIFQYYEKEERGRGNFPDRFSARQFPNYSSELNVNALLLGDSALYLCASSLGTRTEAFFGQGTRLTVV.

The chain links TRBV2 to TRBJ1-5, with a tentative D call TRBD1 (6 bases). Between the trimmed V and J ends, which lost 6 bases and 6 bases, there was a span of 18 bases. Germline V gene lookup returns CDR1 SNHLY and CDR2 FYNNEI. This CDR3 has 15 amino acids. This CDR3 reads CASRDSSSLGQPQHF. The CDR3 DNA reads TGTGCCAGCAGGGACAGTAGCTCACTGGGTCAGCCCCAGCATTTT.

This chain links TRBV19 with TRBJ2-6; D possibly corresponds to TRBD2 (6 bases). The CDR3 runs 21 residues. Germline assignment: CDR1 LNHDA and CDR2 SQIVND (reference sequence). V was trimmed by 9 bases and J by 1 base, leaving 31 bases between them. CDR3 region: CARPFEPLRGDFISGANVLTF. For the CDR3, the DNA is TGTGCCAGACCTTTCGAGCCGCTTCGTGGGGACTTCATATCTGGGGCCAACGTCCTGACTTTC.

This clone was observed a few times. The chain couples TRBV7-2 to TRBJ1-2; D gene ambiguous. The V gene's germline CDR1 is SGHTA and CDR2 FQGNSA. The CDR3 length is 14 residues. Trimming removed 0 bases at V and 5 bases at J, with 10 bases between. In DNA form, the CDR3 reads TGTGCCAGCAGCTTAGCGCATTGGCAGTATGGCTACACCTTC. It is translated as CASSLAHWQYGYTF.

The chain has TRBV6-5 and TRBJ1-1, with D unclear. V lost 6 bases, J lost 1 base, and 15 bases lay in between. The CDR3 runs to 15 residues. From germline, CDR1 is MNHEY and CDR2 SVGAGI. CDR3 sequence (DNA): TGTGCCAGCAGCCCCTCCTGGGCGACGAACACTGAAGCTTTCTTT. Translation gives CASSPSWATNTEAFF.

The chain couples TRBV3-1 (or the pseudogene TRBV3-2) to TRBJ1-2; D is uncertain. There are 13 residues in the CDR3. Germline values: CDR1 LGHDT, CDR2 YNNKEL (reference sequence). Trimming took off 3 bases at V and 4 bases at J, with 9 bases between the two ends. The CDR3 nucleotides read TGTGCCAGCAGCCAGCACACGGTCTATGGCTACACCTTC. Its translation: CASSQHTVYGYTF.

The rearrangement joins TRBV9 to TRBJ1-3; weak D call: TRBD1 (5 bases). The CDR3 contains 17 residues. V dropped 4 bases and J dropped 3 bases, with 20 bases sitting between them. The germline V gene has CDR1 SGDLS and CDR2 YYNGEE. The CDR3 bases are TGTGCCAGCAGCCTAACTGGACACTTCTTGGGTGGAAACACCATATATTTT. Translation: CASSLTGHFLGGNTIYF.

The gene calls are TRBV5-1 and TRBJ1-4, with TRBD1 identical over 7 bases. The junction had 5 bases not matched to a gene; V was cut back by 2 bases and J by 4 bases. From germline, CDR1 is SGHRS and CDR2 YFSETQ. This CDR3 has 15 residues. The CDR3 DNA reads TGCGCCAGCAGCTTCAGGGGACAGATTAATGAAAAACTGTTTTTT. Translating gives CASSFRGQINEKLFF.

CDR3 nucleotide sequence: TGTGCCAGCAGCTGGGTAGGGACAGGCCTACAAGAGACCCAGTACTTC. It is translated as CASSWVGTGLQETQYF. The rearrangement uses TRBV7-8 and TRBJ2-5, with 8 positions matching TRBD1. Germline CDR1 and CDR2: SGHVS and FQNEAQ. With V trimmed by 4 bases and J by 2 bases, 9 bases remained unmatched. This CDR3 comprises 16 residues.

This sequence joins TRBV5-1 and TRBJ2-3; D is perhaps TRBD1 (6 bases). CDR3 length: 16 amino acids. V lost 0 bases, J lost 1 base, and 12 bases lay in between. Looked up from germline, CDR1 is SGHRS and CDR2 is YFSETQ. The CDR3 DNA follows: TGCGCCAGCAGCTTGGAGGGGGACGGCCGCACAGATACGCAGTATTTT. Amino acids: CASSLEGDGRTDTQYF.

The genes are TRBV6-5 and TRBJ1-1; possibly TRBD1 for D (5 bases). V lost 3 bases and J lost 10, with 12 bases in between. There are 12 residues in the CDR3. Looked up from germline, CDR1 is MNHEY and CDR2 is SVGAGI. CDR3 residues: CASSYGTAVAFF. In nucleotides, the CDR3 is TGTGCCAGCAGTTATGGGACGGCGGTAGCTTTCTTT.

This clone was seen a handful of times. Other DNA sequences in this specimen translate into the identical CDR3. This sequence joins TRBV20-1 and TRBJ1-1; D gene uncertain. CDR1 and CDR2 (germline): DFQATT, SNEGSKA (reference sequence). Trimming cost V 6 bases and J 5 bases, with 10 bases left between them. CDR3 length equals 11 residues. The CDR3 spells CSAGGRTEAFF. CDR3 nucleotides: TGCAGTGCCGGTGGTCGGACTGAAGCTTTCTTT.

The chain joins TRBV6-5 to TRBJ2-3; 7 positions agree with TRBD2. CDR1 is MNHEY, CDR2 SVGAGI, per germline. The CDR3 runs to 11 residues. With V trimmed by 8 bases and J by 6 bases, 2 bases remained unmatched. This chain's CDR3 is CASERGDTQYF. CDR3 coding DNA: TGTGCCAGCGAGCGGGGTGATACGCAGTATTTT.

The chain uses TRBV18 and TRBJ1-2; D is uncertain. V lost 3 bases, J lost 0 bases, and 5 bases lay in between. The CDR3 spans 13 residues. The germline gives CDR1 KGHSH, CDR2 LQKENI. This CDR3 is CASSPNPNYGYTF. DNA of the CDR3: TGTGCCAGCTCACCGAATCCTAACTATGGCTACACCTTC.

CDR3 loop: CAWSMGTGLSNEKLFF. CDR3 coding DNA: TGTGCCTGGAGTATGGGGACAGGCCTTTCGAATGAAAAACTGTTTTTT. The J gene is TRBJ1-4, the V gene TRBV30, with 8 nucleotides matching TRBD1. This CDR3 is 16 amino acids long. The V segment lost 2 bases and the J segment 5 bases; nucleotides outside the gene matches: 10. Germline V gives CDR1 GTSNPN, CDR2 SVGIG (reference sequence).

The chain uses TRBV3-1 (or the pseudogene TRBV3-2) and TRBJ1-2, with 7 bases aligning to TRBD1. The germline CDR1 and CDR2 sequences are LGHDT and YNNKEL (reference sequence). V gave up 3 bases and J gave up 7 bases; unmatched junction bases: 11. This CDR3 region has 15 residues. The CDR3 loop is CASSQSQQGLGGYTF. CDR3 nucleotides: TGTGCCAGCAGCCAGTCACAACAGGGGCTGGGTGGCTACACCTTC.

The chain joins TRBV7-2 to TRBJ2-3, with D maybe TRBD1 (6 bases). The germline V gene encodes CDR1 SGHTA and CDR2 FQGNSA. CDR3 length: 15 amino acids. Trimming removed 1 base at V and 3 bases at J, with 11 bases between. The CDR3 region is CASSLEGHKTDTQYF. CDR3 sequence (DNA): TGTGCCAGCAGCTTAGAGGGACACAAAACAGATACGCAGTATTTT.

In this sample, this clone turned up a few times. J is TRBJ2-5 and V is TRBV2, with D possibly TRBD1 on 5 matching bases. Per the germline V gene, CDR1 is SNHLY and CDR2 is FYNNEI. The CDR3 covers 13 residues. The V and J ends lost 10 bases and 1 base respectively, with 13 bases between them. The CDR3 here is CAKAHRFQETQYF. CDR3 sequence (DNA): TGTGCCAAAGCTCACAGGTTCCAAGAGACCCAGTACTTC. Based on the CDR3 plus reference TRBV2 and TRBJ2-5, the full variable domain is EPEVTQTPSHQVTQMGQEVILRCVPISNHLYFYWYRQILGQKVEFLVSFYNNEISEKSEIFDDQFSVERPDGSNFTLKIRSTKLEDSAMYFCAKAHRFQETQYFGPGTRLLVL.

V usage is TRBV19 and J usage is TRBJ1-5, with D maybe TRBD1 (5 bases). Germline CDR1 reads LNHDA; CDR2 reads SQIVND (reference sequence). The V end lost 1 base, the J end lost 7 bases, and 8 bases lay between the germline ends. This CDR3 region has 13 residues. CDR3 protein: CASSIGGGQPQHF. In DNA, the CDR3 is TGTGCCAGTAGTATAGGGGGCGGGCAGCCCCAGCATTTT.

This clone occurred a few times. The chain combines TRBV6-1 with TRBJ1-2; 7 bases match TRBD1. CDR3 length: 14 residues. The J segment lost 2 bases and the V segment lost 2 bases, leaving 2 bases of the junction unmatched. The V gene's germline CDR1 is MNHNS and CDR2 SASEGT. CDR3 sequence (DNA): TGTGCCAGCAGTGAAACCAGGGGGAACTATGGCTACACCTTC. Protein: CASSETRGNYGYTF.